The 24 T cell receptor beta chains presented below share a single source sample, sequenced in a study of cytomegalovirus exposure and HLA in healthy donors. Primers included in the PCR were 60 Vbeta and 13 Jbeta primers. Clones were sequenced by immunoSEQ multiplex PCR, and TCRdb holds only the in-frame ones, with some missing. The sample lists 150,000 to 250,000 clones, 65% to 90% seen once, with approximately 2.1% in the top ten. Sequenced: PBMCs. Receptors were obtained from a woman in her 50s in good health and CMV-seronegative.

The chain has TRBV27 and TRBJ2-2, with D uncertain. CDR1 is MNHEY and CDR2 is SMNVEV in the germline V gene (reference sequence). The V gene lost 3 bases and the J gene lost 2 bases, with 10 bases spanning the gap. There are 15 residues in the CDR3. In nucleotides, the CDR3 is TGTGCCAGCAGTTTGAAATTAACAAACACCGGGGAGCTGTTTTTT. Translation gives CASSLKLTNTGELFF.

The chain couples TRBV7-2 to TRBJ2-7, with 8 bases identical to TRBD2. Per the germline V gene, CDR1 is SGHTA and CDR2 is FQGNSA. The CDR3 contains 14 residues. Germline trimming cut 5 bases from V and 1 base from J; bases unmatched to any gene: 4. The CDR3 reads CASSLGTSSYEQYF. Written as DNA, the CDR3 is TGTGCCAGCAGCCTCGGGACTAGTTCCTACGAGCAGTACTTC.

As DNA, the CDR3 is TGTGCCATCAGTACCACTAGCGGGAGGGCCAATGAGCAGTTCTTC. Its protein is CAISTTSGRANEQFF. The chain has TRBV10-3 and TRBJ2-1, with 13 bases identical to TRBD2. J lost 6 bases, V lost 5 bases, and 4 bases had no gene match. Germline V gene data show CDR1 as ENHRY and CDR2 as SYGVKD. The CDR3 runs to 15 residues.

The chain combines TRBV18 with TRBJ2-7; possibly TRBD1 for D (5 bases). Germline CDR1 reads KGHSH; CDR2 reads LQKENI. The CDR3 spans 14 residues. Deletions cut 0 bases from V and 5 bases from J, with 11 bases between. CDR3 loop: CASSPPGQGHEQYF. DNA of the CDR3: TGTGCCAGCTCACCACCGGGTCAGGGCCACGAGCAGTACTTC.

The rearrangement joins TRBV7-9 to TRBJ1-2; 7 nucleotides line up with TRBD1. CDR3 length: 16 residues. J gave up 4 bases and V 5 bases, and 13 bases lay outside the gene matches. Per germline, CDR1 SEHNR and CDR2 FQNEAQ (reference sequence). The CDR3 reads CASSQRGAGGSYGYTF. CDR3 in DNA: TGTGCCAGCAGCCAAAGGGGTGCAGGGGGTTCCTATGGCTACACCTTC.

J is TRBJ2-3 and V is TRBV29-1; 9 bases fit TRBD2. CDR1 and CDR2 (germline): SQVTM, ANQGSEA. V shed 6 bases, J shed 4 bases, and the junction held 11 bases outside the gene matches. The CDR3 totals 15 residues. DNA of the CDR3: TGCAGCGTCGAAAGAGCGGGAGGCGTGGCAGATACGCAGTATTTT. Its protein is CSVERAGGVADTQYF.

This sequence joins TRBV6-1 and TRBJ2-7; D is perhaps TRBD1 (6 bases). CDR1 and CDR2 from the germline V gene are MNHNS and SASEGT. The CDR3 is 15 amino acids. V was cut by 6 bases and J by 0 bases, with 15 bases left in between. CDR3 in DNA: TGTGCCAGCAGAACCCAGACAGGCAGCTCCTACGAGCAGTACTTC. Amino acid sequence: CASRTQTGSSYEQYF.

V is TRBV9 and J is TRBJ1-2, with a tentative D call TRBD1 (6 bases). Germline V CDR1 and CDR2: SGDLS, YYNGEE. V was clipped by 4 bases and J by 5 bases, with 12 bases between them. The CDR3 extends over 13 amino acids. CDR3 nucleotide sequence: TGTGCCAGCAGCTCACAGGGCTGGTATGGCTACACCTTC. As protein: CASSSQGWYGYTF.

V and J are TRBV6-1 and TRBJ1-2; D remains unclear. Germline assignment: CDR1 MNHNS and CDR2 SASEGT. The ends were cut back, 2 bases at V and 7 bases at J, with 17 bases in the middle. The CDR3 length is 15 residues. CDR3 amino acids: CASSELGGMVGGYTF. The CDR3 DNA reads as TGTGCCAGCAGTGAATTAGGAGGGATGGTCGGTGGCTACACCTTC.

The J gene is TRBJ1-5, the V gene TRBV2; possible D gene TRBD1, 6 bases. Deletions cut 3 bases from V and 1 base from J, with 10 bases between. Germline CDR1 SNHLY, CDR2 FYNNEI. The CDR3 is 15 amino acids. Written as DNA, the CDR3 is TGTGCCAGCAGTGACACTGGGGGCAGCAATCAGCCCCAGCATTTT. This encodes CASSDTGGSNQPQHF.

In regard to this clone: Compared with germline, one end of the junction differs, possibly owing to a read error. V gene TRBV7-9 combines with J gene TRBJ1-4, with D unresolved. Germline assignment: CDR1 SEHNR and CDR2 FQNEAQ (reference sequence). CDR3 size: 12 residues. The CDR3 loop is CSSSFGGEKLFF. The CDR3 nucleotides read TGTTCCAGCAGCTTTGGAGGTGAAAAACTGTTTTTT.

The chain has TRBV29-1 and TRBJ2-5, with 7 positions matching TRBD2. The CDR3 contains 12 residues. CDR1 and CDR2 (germline): SQVTM, ANQGSEA. J gave up 2 bases and V 7 bases, and 4 bases lay outside the gene matches. As DNA, the CDR3 is TGCAGCGGGGGGGGGACTCAAGAGACCCAGTACTTC. This translates into CSGGGTQETQYF.

This sequence joins TRBV18 and TRBJ2-7; 14 nucleotides agree with TRBD2. CDR3 length: 17 amino acids. V lost 2 bases, J lost 1 base, and 4 bases stayed unmatched. Germline V gene sequence: CDR1 KGHSH, CDR2 LQKENI. CDR3 region: CASSPGTSGSSSYEQYF. Written as DNA, the CDR3 is TGTGCCAGCTCACCAGGGACTAGCGGGAGTAGTTCCTACGAGCAGTACTTC.

This clone was detected once. The V call is TRBV25-1, the J call TRBJ2-1, with TRBD2 as a possible D gene (7 bases). Germline V gene lookup returns CDR1 MGHDK and CDR2 SYGVNS. This CDR3 region has 12 residues. Trimming shortened V by 8 bases and J by 6 bases, and 11 bases separated the two germline ends. The CDR3 loop reads CASVGGGNEQFF. CDR3 DNA: TGTGCCAGCGTGGGAGGGGGCAATGAGCAGTTCTTC.

In this sample, this clone turned up a few times. V and J are TRBV7-8 and TRBJ2-2; D perhaps matches TRBD2 (5 bases). Germline V gene sequence: CDR1 SGHVS, CDR2 FQNEAQ. V dropped 1 base and J dropped 6 bases, with 6 bases sitting between them. CDR3 length equals 13 residues. In nucleotides, the CDR3 is TGTGCCAGCAGCTTAGAGAGGGCCGGGGAGCTGTTTTTT. This codes for CASSLERAGELFF.

The CDR3 reads CASSLAGPYEQYF. CDR3 DNA: TGTGCCAGCAGCTTAGCGGGCCCTTACGAGCAGTACTTC. This chain uses TRBV7-4 with TRBJ2-7; D unresolved. The CDR3 consists of 13 residues. The ends were cut back, 0 bases at V and 4 bases at J, with 7 bases in the middle. CDR1 is SGHVT, CDR2 SQSDAQ, per germline.

This chain uses TRBV6-1 with TRBJ2-6; no clear D gene. V lost 8 bases to trimming and J lost 0 bases, with 5 bases between them. Germline lookup yields CDR1 MNHNS and CDR2 SASEGT. This CDR3 is 13 amino acids long. The CDR3: CASRSSGANVLTF. The CDR3, as DNA: TGTGCCAGCCGGTCCTCTGGGGCCAACGTCCTGACTTTC.

This clone showed up just once. V usage is TRBV6-6 and J usage is TRBJ2-1; 8 nucleotides align to TRBD2. This CDR3 region has 16 residues. V was pared by 2 bases and J by 5 bases, with 8 bases of the junction left unmatched. CDR1 and CDR2 from the germline V gene are MNHNY and SVGAGI (reference sequence). DNA for the CDR3: TGTGCCAGCAGTTACACCCTAGCGGGCTTCGACAATGAGCAGTTCTTC. Translating it yields CASSYTLAGFDNEQFF.

The chain combines TRBV7-9 with TRBJ2-1; D perhaps matches TRBD1 (6 bases). The CDR3 has 14 amino acids. CDR1 is SEHNR and CDR2 is FQNEAQ in the germline V gene (reference sequence). The V and J ends lost 1 base and 5 bases respectively, with 9 bases between them. In nucleotides, the CDR3 is TGTGCCAGCAGCTTAGTAGGACAGAACAATGAGCAGTTCTTC. Its protein is CASSLVGQNNEQFF.

V gene TRBV18 combines with J gene TRBJ2-7, with 8 bases identical to TRBD2. The germline CDR1 and CDR2 sequences are KGHSH and LQKENI. V lost 6 bases to trimming and J lost 5 bases; unmatched junction nucleotides: 6. The CDR3 extends over 13 amino acids. Here the CDR3 reads CASSGRAKDEQYF. In DNA form, the CDR3 reads TGTGCCAGCTCCGGGAGGGCGAAAGACGAGCAGTACTTC.

This sequence joins TRBV6-1 and TRBJ1-1, with 9 bases lining up with TRBD1. Per germline, CDR1 MNHNS and CDR2 SASEGT. CDR3 length: 14 amino acids. Losses at the gene ends were 6 bases for V and 3 bases for J; bases not matched to a gene: 5. DNA for the CDR3: TGTGCCAGCAGATCCTGGACAGGGGACACTGAAGCTTTCTTT. Amino acids: CASRSWTGDTEAFF.

The chain employs TRBV4-2 and TRBJ2-2; 13 bases are a match to TRBD2. Losses at the gene ends were 5 bases for V and 1 base for J; bases not matched to a gene: 7. CDR3 length: 18 amino acids. Germline V CDR1 and CDR2: LGHNA, YNFKEQ. This CDR3 is CASSSQGLAGMNTGELFF. Here the CDR3 DNA reads TGTGCCAGCAGCTCCCAGGGACTAGCGGGGATGAACACCGGGGAGCTGTTTTTT.

V usage is TRBV28 and J usage is TRBJ2-7; 13 nucleotides agree with TRBD2. This CDR3 comprises 14 residues. Germline V gives CDR1 MDHEN, CDR2 SYDVKM. Trimming cost V 7 bases and J 9 bases; bases outside gene matches: 9. The CDR3 nucleotides are TGTGCCAGCATGGAACTAGCGGGAGGGCCCGGGCAGTACTTC. It is translated as CASMELAGGPGQYF.

V gene TRBV27 combines with J gene TRBJ1-5; TRBD1 is a possible D gene (5 bases). Germline loops: CDR1 MNHEY, CDR2 SMNVEV (reference sequence). This CDR3 spans 14 amino acids. V was cut by 5 bases and J by 3 bases, with 11 bases left in between. CDR3: CASSIRGLNQPQHF. The CDR3 coding sequence is TGTGCCAGCAGTATCCGGGGACTCAATCAGCCCCAGCATTTT.